This T cell receptor beta chain originates from a study of cytomegalovirus exposure and HLA in healthy donors. Regarding the study as a whole: A few of the chains that were CMV-associated were confirmed in vitro to be specific for CMV antigens.

J was trimmed by 7 bases and V by 2 bases; bases with no gene match: 1. CDR1 and CDR2 from the germline V gene are SGHNT and YYREEE (reference sequence). The CDR3 length is 12 residues. The donors were part of the validation cohort of 120 subjects. That cohort was separate from the first cohort, which comprised under 750 subjects. The repertoire was sequenced with immunoSEQ multiplex PCR; TCRdb's copy has only in-frame clones and lacks some. This sample has roughly 59,000 clones, with about 95% found just once. As to this clone: No antigen is known for it.

The receptor was derived from a woman aged 18 to 35 in good health and CMV-seropositive. The sample was PBMCs. The chain links TRBV5-4 to TRBJ2-7; 9 bases align to TRBD1. The CDR3 DNA reads TGTGCCAGCAGCTTCGACAGGGGGGAGCAGTACTTC. This codes for CASSFDRGEQYF.